These 21 T cell receptor beta chains were sequenced from one sample in a study of blood T cell repertoires in COVID-19. Repertoires were generated with immunoSEQ multiplex PCR, while TCRdb's copy carries only in-frame clones and drops some. The repertoire has 160,000 or so clones, 70% to 90% of them found once; the top ten carry approximately 2.9%. The sample was peripheral blood. The source of these receptors is a man in his sixties with acute or convalescent COVID-19.

V usage is TRBV7-9 and J usage is TRBJ2-3; D might be TRBD1 (5 bases). Germline lookup yields CDR1 SEHNR and CDR2 FQNEAQ (reference sequence). V was clipped by 8 bases and J by 1 base, with 19 bases between them. CDR3 size: 16 residues. The chain's CDR3 is CASHGDPQGGTDTQYF. The CDR3 DNA reads TGTGCCAGCCATGGTGATCCCCAGGGCGGCACAGATACGCAGTATTTT.

This clone was counted between two and nine times. This chain joins TRBV6-2 or TRBV6-3 and TRBJ1-1; perhaps TRBD1 as D (6 bases). Germline lookup yields CDR1 MNHEY and CDR2 SVGEGT. This CDR3 has 11 amino acids. V gave up 6 bases and J gave up 4 bases, with 6 bases separating them. The CDR3: CASSRGTEAFF. The CDR3 nucleotides are TGTGCCAGCAGCAGGGGCACTGAAGCTTTCTTT.

This chain uses TRBV5-4 with TRBJ1-4, with D tentatively TRBD1 (5 bases). This CDR3 has 14 residues. Germline CDR1 and CDR2: SGHNT and YYREEE (reference sequence). V lost 3 bases to trimming and J lost 8 bases, with 14 bases between them. The CDR3 DNA follows: TGTGCCAGCAGCTCAAACTTTAACAGGGAAAAACTGTTTTTT. It specifies CASSSNFNREKLFF.

This clone was observed a handful of times. The J gene is TRBJ1-4, the V gene TRBV14; D not resolved. CDR1 and CDR2 from the germline V gene are SGHDN and FVKESK. The CDR3 consists of 20 residues. Trimming removed 3 bases from V and 0 bases from J, with 23 bases in between. The CDR3, as DNA: TGTGCCAGCAGCCAGAGCGTTCCACGACGAAACCTTGCAACTAATGAAAAACTGTTTTTT. It yields the protein CASSQSVPRRNLATNEKLFF.

The V and J genes are TRBV6-1 and TRBJ1-1; the match to TRBD1 covers 11 bases. J lost 1 base, V lost 3 bases, and 1 base had no gene match. This CDR3 has 15 residues. Germline CDR1 reads MNHNS; CDR2 reads SASEGT. The CDR3: CASSDGTGGNTEAFF. CDR3 nucleotides: TGTGCCAGCAGTGATGGGACAGGGGGGAACACTGAAGCTTTCTTT.

The chain is built from TRBV7-9 and TRBJ2-1; 9 nucleotides align to TRBD1. The trim removed 2 bases at V and 9 bases at J, leaving 11 bases unmatched. Germline lookup yields CDR1 SEHNR and CDR2 FQNEAQ (reference sequence). CDR3 size: 16 residues. Written as DNA, the CDR3 is TGTGCCAGCAGCTTAACGGGGACAGGGTTGGGCGGTGAGCAGTTCTTC. Translation gives CASSLTGTGLGGEQFF.

This chain connects TRBV9 to TRBJ1-1, with 8 bases fitting TRBD1. The CDR3 totals 15 residues. V dropped 1 base and J dropped 3; count of bases not matched to a gene: 5. Germline V gene data show CDR1 as SGDLS and CDR2 as YYNGEE. The CDR3 nucleotides read TGTGCCAGCAGCGTACTGCACAGGGGGGACACTGAAGCTTTCTTT. This codes for CASSVLHRGDTEAFF.

This clone appeared a few times. The gene calls are TRBV24-1 and TRBJ1-3; no clear D gene. This CDR3 region has 13 residues. V lost 5 bases to trimming and J lost 4 bases, with 8 bases between them. Germline lookup yields CDR1 KGHDR and CDR2 SFDVKD. In nucleotides, the CDR3 is TGTGCCACCAGTGGCGGTACGGGAAACACCATATATTTT. It is translated as CATSGGTGNTIYF.

The gene calls are TRBV30 and TRBJ2-3; a possible D gene is TRBD2 (6 bases). The V end lost 0 bases, the J end lost 6 bases, and 13 bases lay between the germline ends. Germline V lookup: CDR1 GTSNPN, CDR2 SVGIG (reference sequence). CDR3 length equals 14 residues. CDR3 residues: CAWSVRLASDTQYF. Here the CDR3 DNA reads TGTGCCTGGAGTGTAAGGCTAGCGTCCGATACGCAGTATTTT.

This chain joins TRBV24-1 and TRBJ1-3, with 8 bases matching TRBD1. V shed 9 bases and J 2 bases; nucleotides not matched to a gene: 5. The CDR3 contains 14 residues. CDR1 is KGHDR, CDR2 SFDVKD, per germline. The CDR3 sequence: CATQWTGTGNTIYF. In nucleotides, the CDR3 is TGTGCCACCCAGTGGACAGGGACTGGAAACACCATATATTTT.

V and J are TRBV5-1 and TRBJ2-1; 13 bases are a match to TRBD2. With 2 bases clipped from V and 7 bases from J, the junction kept 3 bases outside the gene matches. CDR1 SGHRS and CDR2 YFSETQ come from the germline V gene. This CDR3 has 15 amino acids. The CDR3 sequence: CASSLLAGGRNEQFF. In DNA, the CDR3 is TGCGCCAGCAGCTTACTAGCGGGGGGGCGGAATGAGCAGTTCTTC.

The chain has TRBV2 and TRBJ2-3, with D hard to call. Germline lookup yields CDR1 SNHLY and CDR2 FYNNEI. This CDR3 is built from 14 residues. V was cut by 6 bases and J by 1 base, with 11 bases left in between. Here the CDR3 reads CASRSGPGTDTQYF. Written as DNA, the CDR3 is TGTGCCAGCAGATCGGGTCCGGGCACAGATACGCAGTATTTT.

The V call is TRBV11-2, the J call TRBJ2-1, with D perhaps TRBD2 (7 bases). Germline values: CDR1 SGHAT, CDR2 FQNNGV. The CDR3 consists of 13 residues. V shed 7 bases and J shed 8 bases, with 15 bases lying between them. The CDR3 spells CASTWGGADEQFF. The CDR3, as DNA: TGTGCCAGCACCTGGGGGGGGGCAGATGAGCAGTTCTTC.

The V gene is TRBV29-1, the J gene TRBJ2-7, with D tentatively TRBD2 (6 bases). The CDR3 spans 13 residues. V shed 3 bases and J shed 2 bases, with 11 bases lying between them. Germline V gene data show CDR1 as SQVTM and CDR2 as ANQGSEA. CDR3 residues: CSVETSGPYEQYF. DNA of the CDR3: TGCAGCGTTGAGACGAGCGGGCCCTACGAGCAGTACTTC.

This clone was recorded once. For the CDR3, the DNA is TGCGCCAGCAGCTTGCCCCAGGGTGACAATTCACCCCTCCACTTT. Encoded protein: CASSLPQGDNSPLHF. The rearrangement joins TRBV5-1 to TRBJ1-6; possibly TRBD1 for D (5 bases). Germline V gene sequence: CDR1 SGHRS, CDR2 YFSETQ. Trimming took 1 base from V and 7 from J, leaving 12 bases between them. This CDR3 contains 15 residues.

The rearrangement joins TRBV3-1 (or the pseudogene TRBV3-2) to TRBJ1-2, with a possible D match to TRBD1 (6 bases). The CDR3 runs to 15 residues. Germline V gene sequence: CDR1 LGHDT, CDR2 YNNKEL (reference sequence). The germline V and J ends were trimmed by 4 bases and 8 bases, with 20 bases remaining between them. As DNA, the CDR3 is TGTGCCAGCAGCCGCCTTTCTGGGGGGGCTTGGGGCTACACCTTC. Its protein is CASSRLSGGAWGYTF.

The rearrangement links TRBV10-2 to TRBJ1-1, with D possibly being TRBD1 (5 bases). V lost 3 bases, J lost 2 bases, and 7 bases lay in between. This CDR3 is 13 amino acids long. In germline, CDR1 is WSHSY, CDR2 SAAADI. The DNA for the CDR3 is TGCGCCAGCAGTGAACAGGAAAACACTGAAGCTTTCTTT. It codes for CASSEQENTEAFF.

The chain combines TRBV5-4 with TRBJ1-1; D ambiguous. Between the trimmed V and J ends, which lost 0 bases and 0 bases, there was a span of 6 bases. The CDR3 loop spans 14 amino acids. Germline V gene data show CDR1 as SGHNT and CDR2 as YYREEE (reference sequence). The CDR3 here is CASSLVEVNTEAFF. The DNA of the CDR3 is TGTGCCAGCAGCTTGGTGGAGGTGAACACTGAAGCTTTCTTT.

A single count supports this clone. The rearrangement links TRBV6-6 to TRBJ1-2; D may be TRBD1 (5 bases). CDR3 length equals 13 residues. V lost 5 bases and J 8 bases, leaving 15 bases between the germline ends. Per the germline V gene, CDR1 is MNHNY and CDR2 is SVGAGI (reference sequence). The CDR3 bases are TGTGCCAGCAGTCGTGGACAAGAGCTCGGCTACACCTTC. Residues: CASSRGQELGYTF.

This chain uses TRBV15 with TRBJ2-2; D is unresolved. Between the trimmed V and J ends, which lost 0 bases and 0 bases, there was a span of 8 bases. The CDR3 runs to 16 residues. Germline loops: CDR1 LNHNV, CDR2 YYDKDF (reference sequence). CDR3 DNA sequence: TGTGCCACCAGCAGAGATCATTCCCCGAACACCGGGGAGCTGTTTTTT. Protein product: CATSRDHSPNTGELFF. The full variable domain, completed using reference TRBV15 and TRBJ2-2, is DAMVIQNPRYQVTQFGKPVTLSCSQTLNHNVMYWYQQKSSQAPKLLFHYYDKDFNNEADTPDNFQSRRPNTSFCFLDIRSPGLGDTAMYLCATSRDHSPNTGELFFGEGSRLTVL.

This chain links TRBV30 with TRBJ1-4; D is uncertain. Trimming cost V 4 bases and J 0 bases, with 9 bases left between them. This CDR3 has 14 residues. Germline-derived CDR1 and CDR2 are GTSNPN and SVGIG (reference sequence). The CDR3 reads CAWNSGATNEKLFF. In DNA, the CDR3 is TGTGCCTGGAATAGCGGTGCAACTAATGAAAAACTGTTTTTT.